The clone carrying this T cell receptor beta chain has a count of ten or more. Constant-region reverse primers amplified full-length variable regions, followed by semi-nested Nested Universal Primer A PCR. TCRdb re-called the 5' RACE reads through MiXCR, storing one row per CDR3 protein. Of 30,000 or so distinct CDR3 sequences listed, roughly 24% were seen once; the top ten hold around 4.1%. The CDR3 sequence is 13 residues long. Germline loops: CDR1 MNHEY, CDR2 SMNVEV (reference sequence). V was clipped by 4 bases and J by 4 bases; unmatched bases: 4. The TCR sequence derives from a female donor with breast cancer. The sample consisted of memory CD4+ T cells sorted from blood. As to subset: memory CD4+ T cells, CD4+CD45RO+CD25-. V gene TRBV27 combines with J gene TRBJ2-7; 7 bases are shared with TRBD1. The CDR3 reads CASSWNRGYEQYF. The CDR3 DNA follows: TGTGCCAGCAGTTGGAACAGGGGTTACGAGCAGTACTTC.